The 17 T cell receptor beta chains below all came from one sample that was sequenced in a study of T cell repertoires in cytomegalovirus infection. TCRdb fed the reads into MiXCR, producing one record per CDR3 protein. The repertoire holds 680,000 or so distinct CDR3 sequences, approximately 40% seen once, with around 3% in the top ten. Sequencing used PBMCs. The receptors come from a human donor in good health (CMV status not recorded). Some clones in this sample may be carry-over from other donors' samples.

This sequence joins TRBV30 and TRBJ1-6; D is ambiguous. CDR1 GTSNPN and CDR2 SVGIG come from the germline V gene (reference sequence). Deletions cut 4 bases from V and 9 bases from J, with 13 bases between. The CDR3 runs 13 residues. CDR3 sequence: CAWTIGVGSPLHF. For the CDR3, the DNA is TGTGCCTGGACAATCGGGGTGGGTTCACCCCTCCACTTT.

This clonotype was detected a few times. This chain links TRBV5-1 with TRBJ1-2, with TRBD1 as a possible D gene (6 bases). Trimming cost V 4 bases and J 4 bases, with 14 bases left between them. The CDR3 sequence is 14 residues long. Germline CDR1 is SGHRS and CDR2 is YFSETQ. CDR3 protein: CASSLGQRGYGYTF. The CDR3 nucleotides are TGCGCCAGCAGCCTCGGACAGCGTGGCTATGGCTACACCTTC.

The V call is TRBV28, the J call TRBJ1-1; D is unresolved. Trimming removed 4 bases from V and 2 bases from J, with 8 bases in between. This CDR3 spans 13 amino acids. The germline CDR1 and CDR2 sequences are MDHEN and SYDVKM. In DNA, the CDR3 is TGTGCCAGCAGTTCCGCAATCAACACTGAAGCTTTCTTT. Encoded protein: CASSSAINTEAFF. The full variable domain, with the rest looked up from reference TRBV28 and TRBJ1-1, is DVKVTQSSRYLVKRTGEKVFLECVQDMDHENMFWYRQDPGLGLRLIYFSYDVKMKEKGDIPEGYSVSREKKERFSLILESASTNQTSMYLCASSSAINTEAFFGQGTRLTVV.

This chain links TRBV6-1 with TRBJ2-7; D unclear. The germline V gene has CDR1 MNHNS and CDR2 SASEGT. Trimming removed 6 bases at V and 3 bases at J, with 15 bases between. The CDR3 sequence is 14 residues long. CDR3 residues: CASRAVGTYYEQYF. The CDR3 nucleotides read TGTGCCAGCAGGGCAGTGGGTACTTACTACGAGCAGTACTTC.

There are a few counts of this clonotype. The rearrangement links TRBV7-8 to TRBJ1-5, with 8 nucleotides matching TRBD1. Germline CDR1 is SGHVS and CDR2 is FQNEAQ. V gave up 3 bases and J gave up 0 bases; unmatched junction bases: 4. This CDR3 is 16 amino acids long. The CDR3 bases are TGTGCCAGCAGCTTGGGGGACAGGTATAGCAATCAGCCCCAGCATTTT. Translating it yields CASSLGDRYSNQPQHF.

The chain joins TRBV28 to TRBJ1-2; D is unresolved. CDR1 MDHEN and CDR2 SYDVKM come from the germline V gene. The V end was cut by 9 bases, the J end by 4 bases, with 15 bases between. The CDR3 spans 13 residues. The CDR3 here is CARSLSGPYGYTF. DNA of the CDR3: TGTGCCAGAAGCTTATCGGGTCCCTATGGCTACACCTTC.

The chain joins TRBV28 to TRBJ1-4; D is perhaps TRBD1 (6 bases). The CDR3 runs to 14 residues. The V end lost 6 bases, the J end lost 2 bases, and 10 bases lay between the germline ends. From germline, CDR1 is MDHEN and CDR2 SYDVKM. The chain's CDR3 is CASSGGLTNEKLFF. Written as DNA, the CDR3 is TGTGCCAGCAGCGGGGGCCTCACTAATGAAAAACTGTTTTTT.

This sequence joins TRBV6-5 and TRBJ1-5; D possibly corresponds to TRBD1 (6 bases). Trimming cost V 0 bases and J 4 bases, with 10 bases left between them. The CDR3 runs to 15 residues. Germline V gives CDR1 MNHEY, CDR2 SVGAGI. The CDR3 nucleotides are TGTGCCAGCAGTTACTCGGGCAGGGGAAATCAGCCCCAGCATTTT. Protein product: CASSYSGRGNQPQHF.

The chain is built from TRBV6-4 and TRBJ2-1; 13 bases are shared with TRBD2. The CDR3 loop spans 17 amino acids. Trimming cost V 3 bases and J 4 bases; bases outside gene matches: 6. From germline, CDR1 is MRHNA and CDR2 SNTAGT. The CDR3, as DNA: TGTGCCAGCAGTGAAACGGGGACTAGCGGGAAATACAATGAGCAGTTCTTC. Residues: CASSETGTSGKYNEQFF.

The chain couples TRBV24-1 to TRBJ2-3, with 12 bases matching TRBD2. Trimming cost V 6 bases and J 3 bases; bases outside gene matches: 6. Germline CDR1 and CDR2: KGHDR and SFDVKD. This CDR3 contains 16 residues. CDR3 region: CATSTSGRRGTDTQYF. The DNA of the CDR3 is TGTGCCACCAGTACTAGCGGGAGGAGGGGTACAGATACGCAGTATTTT.

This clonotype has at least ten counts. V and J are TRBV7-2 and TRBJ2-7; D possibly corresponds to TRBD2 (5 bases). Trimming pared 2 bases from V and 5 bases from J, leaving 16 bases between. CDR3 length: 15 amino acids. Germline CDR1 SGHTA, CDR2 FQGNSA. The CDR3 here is CASSLTLAFSHEQYF. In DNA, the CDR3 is TGTGCCAGCAGCTTAACGCTAGCCTTTAGCCACGAGCAGTACTTC.

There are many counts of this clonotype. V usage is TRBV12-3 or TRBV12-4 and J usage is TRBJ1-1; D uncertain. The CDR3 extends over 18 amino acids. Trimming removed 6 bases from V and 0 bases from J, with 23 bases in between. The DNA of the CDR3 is TGTGCCAGCAGACCAATCTTATTTCCAGCAATGCTGAACACTGAAGCTTTCTTT. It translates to CASRPILFPAMLNTEAFF.

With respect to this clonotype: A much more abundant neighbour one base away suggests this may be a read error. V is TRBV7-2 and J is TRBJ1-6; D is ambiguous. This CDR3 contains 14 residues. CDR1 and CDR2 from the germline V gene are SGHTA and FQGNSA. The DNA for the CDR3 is TGTGCCAGCAGCGCCGGAGTGTCTCCTTCACCCCTCCAATTT. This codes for CASSAGVSPSPLQF.

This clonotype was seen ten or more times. CDR3 loop: CASSRGGPQETQYF. CDR3 nucleotides: TGTGCCAGCAGCCGAGGGGGCCCCCAAGAGACCCAGTACTTC. The chain is built from TRBV7-9 and TRBJ2-5, with 7 nucleotides matching TRBD1. The CDR3 has 14 residues. CDR1 and CDR2 (germline): SEHNR, FQNEAQ (reference sequence). V shed 5 bases, J shed 1 base, and the junction held 4 bases outside the gene matches.

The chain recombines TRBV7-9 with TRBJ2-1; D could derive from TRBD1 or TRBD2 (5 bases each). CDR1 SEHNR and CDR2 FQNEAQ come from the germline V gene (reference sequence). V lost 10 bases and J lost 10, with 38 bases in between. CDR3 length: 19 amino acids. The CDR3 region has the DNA TGTGCCACCGAACTAACCCGAATGACCGGGACCCTCGGCTTGTGGGAGCAGTTCTTC. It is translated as CATELTRMTGTLGLWEQFF. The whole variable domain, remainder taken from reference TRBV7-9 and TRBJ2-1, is DTGVSQNPRHKITKRGQNVTFRCDPISEHNRLYWYRQTLGQGPEFLTYFQNEAQLEKSRLLSDRFSAERPKGSFSTLEIQRTEQGDSAMYLCATELTRMTGTLGLWEQFFGPGTRLTVL.

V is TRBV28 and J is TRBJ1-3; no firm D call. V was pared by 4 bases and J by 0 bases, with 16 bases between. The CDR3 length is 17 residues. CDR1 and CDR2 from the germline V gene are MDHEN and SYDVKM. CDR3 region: CASSSLGEVSSGNTIYF. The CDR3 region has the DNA TGTGCCAGCAGTTCCCTTGGGGAGGTTAGCTCTGGAAACACCATATATTTT.

The CDR3 loop is CASGDVSPGELFF. Written as DNA, the CDR3 is TGTGCCAGCGGGGACGTAAGTCCCGGGGAGCTGTTTTTT. The genes are TRBV12-3 or TRBV12-4 and TRBJ2-2; D may match TRBD1 or TRBD2 (5 bases each). V shed 8 bases and J shed 6 bases, with 13 bases lying between them. This CDR3 contains 13 residues.